This T cell receptor beta chain is from a study of blood T cell repertoires in COVID-19. Study summary: The cDNA or gDNA used as material had been derived from T cells, B-cell-depleted T cells, or PBMCs.

Under the authors' procedure: Estimation of nucleated cell counts was performed using reference gene primer amplification. Only in-frame clones appear in the TCRdb table, and some are missing; sequencing was by immunoSEQ multiplex PCR. V and J calls plus clone size are reproduced from that table; the DNA served to infer D and trimming. Of some 490,000 clones in the sample, 88% were seen once. The CDR3 runs to 17 residues. Trimming pared 9 bases from V and 0 bases from J, leaving 21 bases between. CDR1 SNHLY and CDR2 FYNNEI come from the germline V gene. The TCR originated in an older woman who had recovered from COVID-19. Specimen: PBMCs or T cells enriched from blood (not recorded which). V gene TRBV2 combines with J gene TRBJ1-3; D call uncertain. Here the CDR3 reads CASTLLGSFSSGNTIYF. For the CDR3, the DNA is TGTGCCAGTACCCTTCTGGGCAGCTTTTCCTCTGGAAACACCATATATTTT. The whole variable domain, remainder taken from reference TRBV2 and TRBJ1-3, is EPEVTQTPSHQVTQMGQEVILRCVPISNHLYFYWYRQILGQKVEFLVSFYNNEISEKSEIFDDQFSVERPDGSNFTLKIRSTKLEDSAMYFCASTLLGSFSSGNTIYFGEGSWLTVV.